Each of the 3 T cell receptor beta chains below was sequenced from the same sample in a study of T-cell memory formation after mild COVID-19. One entry per CDR3 protein, called by TCRdb with MiXCR from the 5' RACE reads. The table shows fewer than 600,000 distinct CDR3 sequences, with about 22% occurring only once. Sequenced material: PBMCs or a T cell subset sorted from them (not recorded which). These receptors were obtained from an adult woman who had mild COVID-19 (a few samples of this study predate the infection). Cell type and time point are not known.

The chain has TRBV2 and TRBJ2-7, with a tentative D call TRBD1 (6 bases). CDR1 SNHLY and CDR2 FYNNEI come from the germline V gene. This CDR3 has 12 amino acids. The V end was cut by 6 bases, the J end by 4 bases, with 10 bases between. The CDR3 here is CASRAGAYEQYF. In DNA form, the CDR3 reads TGTGCCAGCAGGGCAGGGGCGTACGAGCAGTACTTC. The whole variable domain, filled in from reference TRBV2 and TRBJ2-7, reads EPEVTQTPSHQVTQMGQEVILRCVPISNHLYFYWYRQILGQKVEFLVSFYNNEISEKSEIFDDQFSVERPDGSNFTLKIRSTKLEDSAMYFCASRAGAYEQYFGPGTRLTVT.

The chain employs TRBV29-1 and TRBJ2-3, with D maybe TRBD1 (5 bases). The V gene's germline CDR1 is SQVTM and CDR2 ANQGSEA. The length of the CDR3 is 15 residues. V lost 0 bases, J lost 3 bases, and 13 bases lay in between. This chain's CDR3 is CSVEDAVQVTDTQYF. CDR3 DNA sequence: TGCAGCGTTGAAGATGCGGTACAGGTAACAGATACGCAGTATTTT.

The chain links TRBV11-3 to TRBJ2-1; D remains unclear. The germline CDR1 and CDR2 sequences are SGHNT and YENEEA. CDR3 length: 12 amino acids. The ends were cut back, 5 bases at V and 5 bases at J, with 7 bases in the middle. The CDR3 protein is CASSPLDNEQFF. The CDR3 DNA reads as TGTGCCAGCAGCCCCTTGGACAATGAGCAGTTCTTC.